Each of the 29 T cell receptor beta chains below was sequenced from the same sample in a study of post-analysis software for immune sequencing data (dated by TCRdb to the mid-2010s). The investigation overall reported the following: Patients showed significantly higher frequencies than controls for roughly five TRBV segments, among them TRBV5-6, TRBV5-1 and TRBV20-1.

These receptors' targets are unknown. Library preparation employed PCR. The sequencer was an Illumina HiSeq 2500. Unique molecular identifiers were incorporated into TCR beta cDNA libraries to reduce PCR and sequencing biases. Through fastp at Q25 and MiXCR, TCRdb rebuilt clones from the public reads, retaining in-frame beta chains. Rows with one shared CDR3 protein collapse into an entry with the most common genes and DNA. The table for this sample lists hundreds of thousands of distinct CDR3 sequences; approximately 57% of them were counted only once. Clones ranked in the top ten supply 4.6% of the sample. The sample was blood. These receptors were taken from a girl between 5 and 17 years old with multiple sclerosis.

This clonotype was seen just once. The CDR3 bases are TGTGCCAGCAGCCAAGCAGGCCCCGGGGGGGAGCTGTTTTTT. Translating it yields CASSQAGPGGELFF. The J gene is TRBJ2-2, the V gene TRBV3-1; D unclear. The CDR3 is 14 residues long. V was clipped by 1 base and J by 8 bases, with 11 bases between them. Per the germline V gene, CDR1 is LGHDT and CDR2 is YNNKEL (reference sequence).

This clonotype was seen at least ten times. The chain has TRBV7-9 and TRBJ2-5; no clear D. CDR3 size: 13 residues. The V end was cut by 3 bases, the J end by 3 bases, with 8 bases between. CDR1 and CDR2 (germline): SEHNR, FQNEAQ (reference sequence). This CDR3 reads CASSLTVEETQYF. As DNA, the CDR3 is TGTGCCAGCAGCTTGACGGTTGAAGAGACCCAGTACTTC.

The CDR3 loop reads CASSSEVGGTQYF. CDR3 DNA sequence: TGCGCCAGCAGCTCGGAGGTGGGAGGTACGCAGTATTTT. This chain joins TRBV5-1 and TRBJ2-3; tentatively, D is TRBD2 (6 bases). Per germline, CDR1 SGHRS and CDR2 YFSETQ. Trimming removed 3 bases at V and 8 bases at J, with 13 bases between. The CDR3 sequence is 13 residues long.

The V call is TRBV5-1, the J call TRBJ2-7, with D possibly matching TRBD2 (5 bases). Judging by the DNA end, TRBJ2-5 fits better; the J call may be wrong. CDR1 is SGHRS and CDR2 is YFSETQ in the germline V gene. The CDR3 consists of 15 residues. In DNA form, the CDR3 reads TGCGCCAGCAGCTCCCACGGACCTGGGAGCGAGACCCAGTACTTC. It yields the protein CASSSHGPGSETQYF.

This clonotype was seen a few times. V is TRBV5-6 and J is TRBJ2-1; D is ambiguous. Trimming cost V 0 bases and J 5 bases, with 15 bases left between them. Germline V gene sequence: CDR1 SGHDT, CDR2 YYEEEE. The CDR3 is 16 residues long. The CDR3 spells CASSLGEPPLHNEQFF. The CDR3 DNA follows: TGTGCCAGCAGCTTGGGAGAGCCCCCTTTGCACAATGAGCAGTTCTTC.

V and J are TRBV2 and TRBJ2-7, with TRBD1 matching over 7 bases. The DNA end favors TRBJ2-4, so the J call may be wrong. The CDR3 spans 12 residues. Germline V gene data show CDR1 as SNHLY and CDR2 as FYNNEI. CDR3 bases: TGTGCCAGCATCACAGGGGAAAACATTCAGTACTTC. Translation: CASITGENIQYF.

As DNA, the CDR3 is TGCAGTGCTAAACGGGACACCTACAATGAGCAGTTCTTC. It is translated as CSAKRDTYNEQFF. The chain is built from TRBV20-1 and TRBJ2-1; the D gene is possibly TRBD1 (6 bases). V lost 4 bases and J 2 bases, leaving 9 bases between the germline ends. Germline V gives CDR1 DFQATT, CDR2 SNEGSKA (reference sequence). The CDR3 runs 13 residues.

The genes are TRBV15 and TRBJ2-3; D is unresolved. V dropped 1 base and J dropped 4 bases, with 9 bases sitting between them. This CDR3 has 14 residues. Per the germline V gene, CDR1 is LNHNV and CDR2 is YYDKDF (reference sequence). DNA of the CDR3: TGTGCCACCAGCAGAGCACCGGCCGCAGATACGCAGTATTTT. It translates to CATSRAPAADTQYF.

CDR3 nucleotides: TGCGCCAGCAGCTCGGGACAGGGGGGCGGTACGGCCAAAAACATTCAGTACTTC. Translated, it gives CASSSGQGGGTAKNIQYF. V is TRBV5-1 and J is TRBJ2-4; 11 nucleotides match TRBD1. CDR1 SGHRS and CDR2 YFSETQ come from the germline V gene. V shed 3 bases and J 1 base; nucleotides not matched to a gene: 9. The CDR3 contains 18 residues.

This chain links TRBV20-1 with TRBJ2-7; D might be TRBD1 (6 bases). Germline-derived CDR1 and CDR2 are DFQATT and SNEGSKA (reference sequence). V lost 6 bases, J lost 5 bases, and 11 bases lay in between. The CDR3 covers 11 residues. The DNA for the CDR3 is TGCAGTGCCAATCACAGGGACGAGCAGTACTTC. Its translation is CSANHRDEQYF.

This clonotype was seen a handful of times. The V gene is TRBV6-5, the J gene TRBJ2-1, with D possibly being TRBD2 (6 bases). This CDR3 region has 16 residues. V was trimmed by 0 bases and J by 6 bases, leaving 15 bases between them. Germline V CDR1 and CDR2: MNHEY, SVGAGI. CDR3 in amino acids: CASSYSLAEVGNEQFF. The CDR3 DNA follows: TGTGCCAGCAGTTACTCCTTAGCGGAGGTCGGCAATGAGCAGTTCTTC.

V and J are TRBV5-1 and TRBJ2-1; D not resolved. Germline V CDR1 and CDR2: SGHRS, YFSETQ. The length of the CDR3 is 15 residues. V was shortened by 0 bases and J by 7 bases, with 14 bases between the two germline ends. CDR3 protein: CASSLAVHGKNEQFF. The DNA for the CDR3 is TGCGCCAGCAGCTTGGCCGTTCATGGGAAGAATGAGCAGTTCTTC.

As DNA, the CDR3 is TGTGCCAGCAGCCTCGGGCGGGGGGGCCAAGAGCAGTTCTTC. As protein: CASSLGRGGQEQFF. The chain recombines TRBV7-2 with TRBJ2-1, with 9 bases lining up with TRBD2. Germline loops: CDR1 SGHTA, CDR2 FQGNSA. Germline trimming cut 5 bases from V and 10 bases from J; bases unmatched to any gene: 9. The CDR3 length is 14 residues.

This clonotype turned up a few times. V is TRBV20-1 and J is TRBJ2-7; 11 positions match TRBD1. V shed 0 bases, J shed 3 bases, and the junction held 4 bases outside the gene matches. There are 15 residues in the CDR3. Germline V gives CDR1 DFQATT, CDR2 SNEGSKA (reference sequence). CDR3 bases: TGCAGTGCTAGAGAAAAGGGACAGGGGGGCTACGAGCAGTACTTC. Its translation is CSAREKGQGGYEQYF.

This clonotype was observed at least ten times. This rearrangement joins TRBV6-1 to TRBJ2-5, with 9 bases aligning to TRBD1. Germline V CDR1 and CDR2: MNHNS, SASEGT. This CDR3 is 16 amino acids long. Trimming removed 3 bases from V and 4 bases from J; junction bases left unmatched: 9. DNA of the CDR3: TGTGCCAGCAGTGACCTCTCGGGACAGGGAGGAGAGACCCAGTACTTC. Residues: CASSDLSGQGGETQYF.

In nucleotides, the CDR3 is TGTGCCATCAGTGACCGTAATGAAAAACTGTTTTTT. Translating gives CAISDRNEKLFF. The chain carries TRBV10-3 and TRBJ1-4; the D is unclear. CDR3 length equals 12 residues. Deletions cut 3 bases from V and 4 bases from J, with 3 bases between. The germline gives CDR1 ENHRY, CDR2 SYGVKD.

Concerning this clonotype itself: The junction departs from germline at one end; a sequencing error may be responsible. The J gene is TRBJ2-3, the V gene TRBV6-5; TRBD1 is a possible D gene (6 bases). This CDR3 contains 14 residues. Germline V lookup: CDR1 MNHEY, CDR2 SVGAGI. CDR3 sequence: CTSSYTGSGDTQYF. The DNA for the CDR3 is TGTACCAGCAGTTACACAGGGTCTGGAGATACGCAGTATTTT.

Notes on this clonotype: One junction end does not reproduce the germline sequence, and a read error may be involved. The gene calls are TRBV24-1 and TRBJ1-5; maybe TRBD1 (6 bases). The length of the CDR3 is 15 residues. In germline, CDR1 is KGHDR, CDR2 SFDVKD. The CDR3: CAPSPFAGEGQPQHF. The DNA for the CDR3 is TGTGCCCCCAGTCCCTTTGCAGGGGAGGGGCAGCCCCAGCATTTT.

Note on this clonotype: An end of the junction does not agree with germline; a read error may underlie this. The chain has TRBV12-3 or TRBV12-4 and TRBJ2-3; either TRBD1 or TRBD2 may supply D (5 bases each). This CDR3 region has 14 residues. The chain's CDR3 is CASSSRDGTDAQYF. The CDR3 DNA follows: TGTGCCAGCAGCTCTAGGGACGGCACAGATGCGCAGTATTTT.

This clonotype was seen more than once but under ten times. V gene TRBV20-1 combines with J gene TRBJ2-7; perhaps TRBD2 as D (5 bases). The CDR3 loop spans 15 amino acids. Trimming left V 1 base short and J 1 base short, with 14 bases between. Germline CDR1 is DFQATT and CDR2 is SNEGSKA (reference sequence). The CDR3 here is CSARGPAGLSYEQYF. The CDR3 DNA follows: TGCAGTGCTAGAGGGCCGGCCGGACTTTCCTACGAGCAGTACTTC.

This chain joins TRBV7-3 and TRBJ2-1; 10 bases fit TRBD1. The CDR3 is 14 amino acids. With 5 bases clipped from V and 7 bases from J, the junction kept 5 bases outside the gene matches. CDR1 is SGHTA and CDR2 is FQGTGA in the germline V gene. CDR3 in amino acids: CASSLGTGANEQFF. CDR3 sequence (DNA): TGTGCCAGCAGCCTGGGGACAGGGGCAAATGAGCAGTTCTTC.

Regarding this clonotype: One junction end disagrees with the germline gene, perhaps due to a read error. This chain connects TRBV10-3 to TRBJ2-7; no clear D gene. The J call may be mistaken, given a closer DNA end match to TRBJ2-5. There are 14 residues in the CDR3. Germline V CDR1 and CDR2: ENHRY, SYGVKD. DNA for the CDR3: TGTGCCATCAGCGAGTCAAGGGATAGTTGGACCCAGTACTTC. Protein product: CAISESRDSWTQYF.

This clonotype was seen more than once but under ten times. The chain joins TRBV4-2 to TRBJ1-6; D perhaps matches TRBD1 (5 bases). CDR3 size: 15 residues. Germline V lookup: CDR1 LGHNA, CDR2 YNFKEQ. With 1 base removed from V and 9 bases from J, the gap between germline ends came to 13 bases. DNA for the CDR3: TGTGCCAGCAGCCAAGCAGGGTCCGGGGGTTCACCCCTCCACTTT. Amino acid sequence: CASSQAGSGGSPLHF.

The rearrangement joins TRBV5-1 to TRBJ2-7; 8 bases agree with TRBD2. V trimming: 4 bases; J trimming: 7 bases; junction bases outside the gene matches: 13. There are 15 residues in the CDR3. CDR1 is SGHRS, CDR2 YFSETQ, per germline. CDR3 protein: CASSPRGEREMEQYF. The DNA of the CDR3 is TGCGCCAGCAGCCCCCGTGGGGAGCGGGAGATGGAGCAGTACTTC.

The rearrangement uses TRBV15 and TRBJ2-4; 12 nucleotides match TRBD2. V shed 0 bases and J 0 bases; nucleotides not matched to a gene: 9. This CDR3 is 20 amino acids long. Germline values: CDR1 LNHNV, CDR2 YYDKDF (reference sequence). CDR3 loop: CATSREILAGGFGAKNIQYF. The CDR3, as DNA: TGTGCCACCAGCAGAGAAATACTAGCGGGAGGTTTCGGAGCCAAAAACATTCAGTACTTC.

The rearrangement joins TRBV6-6 to TRBJ2-1; D is perhaps TRBD2 (5 bases). The V end lost 7 bases, the J end lost 8 bases, and 9 bases lay between the germline ends. The CDR3 loop spans 11 amino acids. Germline CDR1 is MNHNY and CDR2 is SVGAGI (reference sequence). CDR3 sequence reads: CASTRVHEQFF. As DNA, the CDR3 is TGTGCCAGCACGCGGGTCCATGAGCAGTTCTTC.

The chain carries TRBV4-2 and TRBJ1-2; D possibly corresponds to TRBD1 (6 bases). Per the germline V gene, CDR1 is LGHNA and CDR2 is YNFKEQ. The CDR3 extends over 15 amino acids. V was clipped by 1 base and J by 4 bases, with 13 bases between them. In DNA, the CDR3 is TGTGCCAGCAGCCAAGCAACAGGGATGGGCTATGGCTACACCTTC. Amino acid sequence: CASSQATGMGYGYTF.

Comments on this clonotype: A clone one base away is much larger, so this may be a read error. The CDR3 spells CASSYFPDRRMDYEQYF. The CDR3 DNA reads TGCGCCAGCAGCTACTTCCCCGACCGGCGGATGGACTACGAGCAGTACTTC. The chain combines TRBV5-1 with TRBJ2-7; no reliable D call. The V gene lost 3 bases and the J gene lost 3 bases, with 22 bases spanning the gap. This CDR3 has 17 amino acids. CDR1 SGHRS and CDR2 YFSETQ come from the germline V gene.

The chain carries TRBV20-1 and TRBJ2-3; D may be TRBD2 (5 bases). Germline-derived CDR1 and CDR2 are DFQATT and SNEGSKA (reference sequence). The CDR3 spans 15 residues. The ends were cut back, 4 bases at V and 2 bases at J, with 16 bases in the middle. CDR3 amino acids: CSATARRENTDTQYF. The CDR3 nucleotides are TGCAGTGCTACGGCCCGCCGGGAAAACACAGATACGCAGTATTTT.